Listed below are T cell receptor beta chains from one sample, sequenced in a study of T cells in Graves' hyperthyroidism and ophthalmopathy. One entry per CDR3 protein, called by TCRdb with MiXCR from the multiplex PCR reads. The table records around 420,000 distinct CDR3 sequences, 15% to 19% of them present only once. The source material was blood. These receptors all stem from a woman aged 18-29 years with Graves' hyperthyroidism. The CDR3 runs from the conserved cysteine through the conserved F or W.

TRBV25-1,TRBJ1-1,CASSRPGNTEAFF
TRBV5-1,TRBJ2-1,CASSLVSGSPNEQFF
TRBV19,TRBJ2-1,CASRGVISYNEQFF
TRBV27,TRBJ2-5,CASSFQRLGQGGQETQYF
TRBV6-9,TRBJ2-7,CASSFRDRGGEQYF
TRBV7-9,TRBJ2-3,CASRAIEVGTDTQYF
TRBV2,TRBJ1-5,CASSADRALRGQPQHF
TRBV6-5,TRBJ2-1,CASSYYRQGGNEQFF
TRBV11-2,TRBJ2-1,CASSLEPRYAYNEQFF
TRBV11-2,TRBJ2-1,CASSLADNEQFF
TRBV5-6,TRBJ1-6,CASSLTANSPLHF
TRBV13,TRBJ2-3,CASSTRQGITPDTQYF
TRBV12-3/TRBV12-4,TRBJ1-1,CASTNIGPNFLPSAFF
TRBV10-3,TRBJ1-5,CAISDRGPNQPQHF
TRBV18,TRBJ1-1,CASSPQSTGGNTEAFF
TRBV7-9,TRBJ2-3,CASSFGNLAGGTDTQYF
TRBV6-1,TRBJ1-5,CASSESEIPNQPQHF
TRBV11-2,TRBJ2-3,CATHPPGTSGTDTQYF
TRBV5-1,TRBJ2-3,CASRPVGTDTQYF
TRBV18,TRBJ1-1,CASSGLGTNTEAFF
TRBV13,TRBJ2-7,CASSLRRLDEQYF
TRBV2,TRBJ2-5,CASSYRGGQETQYF
TRBV7-9,TRBJ1-5,CASSLVQGGVHQPQHF
TRBV14,TRBJ1-4,CASSDRDMRGEKLFF
TRBV11-2,TRBJ2-5,CASSLARTGMRETQYF
TRBV28,TRBJ2-2,CASSLIGSGELFF
TRBV15,TRBJ1-4,CATSRDRRTYNEKLFF
TRBV7-2,TRBJ2-7,CASSLGDYEQYF
TRBV9,TRBJ2-2,CASSSRLAGTGELFF
TRBV9,TRBJ2-1,CASSRIRTPPYNEQFF
TRBV7-2,TRBJ2-7,CASSSRVPEQYF
TRBV28,TRBJ2-7,CASRPVGQSYEQYF
TRBV7-9,TRBJ2-7,CASSLEWGPYEQYF